This TCR beta chain originates from a study of blood T cell repertoires in COVID-19. Study-level information: Some COVID-19 samples were acute and others convalescent; all came from the United States, Italy and Spain.

The V end was cut by 3 bases, the J end by 3 bases, with 11 bases between. Germline CDR1 is SGHTA and CDR2 is FQGNSA. There are 15 residues in the CDR3. Followed over time, Seattle patients had been enrolled while infection was active. Original processing notes: Reference gene primer amplification yielded estimated nucleated cell counts. TCRdb's copy holds only in-frame clones and misses some; the assay was immunoSEQ multiplex PCR. D and trimming were read from the DNA, whereas the V and J calls and clone size are those reported in that table. The sample has a few hundred thousand clones, more than 70% seen once.

The J gene is TRBJ1-4, the V gene TRBV7-2; D is uncertain. The source of this sequence is a woman aged 60-75 years with COVID-19, enrolled during active disease. Sequenced sample: peripheral blood. In DNA form, the CDR3 reads TGTGCCAGCAGCTTGGGAGGGCTTTCTAATGAAAAACTGTTTTTT. Translated, it gives CASSLGGLSNEKLFF.